This TCR beta chain comes out of a study of shared clonotypes between healthy human individuals. Trimming took off 0 bases at V and 2 bases at J, with 8 bases between the two ends. The CDR3 is 14 amino acids. Germline loops: CDR1 SGHNT, CDR2 YYREEE (reference sequence). The authors ran the assay at deep level. Using immunoSEQ multiplex PCR, the repertoire was profiled, and TCRdb retains in-frame clones only, with some absent. This table has around 500,000 clones, 70% to 80% appearing once. A note on this clone: This sample also contains other DNA sequences that code for the same CDR3.

The origin of this receptor is a woman in her 40s in good health. Some clones in this sample may be carry-over from other donors' samples. The chain has TRBV5-4 and TRBJ2-5, with a possible D match to TRBD1 (6 bases). The sequenced material came from PBMCs. CDR3 sequence reads: CASSLAGVQETQYF. In DNA form, the CDR3 reads TGTGCCAGCAGCTTGGCAGGGGTTCAAGAGACCCAGTACTTC. Drawing the rest from reference TRBV5-4 and TRBJ2-5, the complete variable domain is ETGVTQSPTHLIKTRGQQVTLRCSSQSGHNTVSWYQQALGQGPQFIFQYYREEENGRGNFPPRFSGLQFPNYSSELNVNALELDDSALYLCASSLAGVQETQYFGPGTRLLVL.